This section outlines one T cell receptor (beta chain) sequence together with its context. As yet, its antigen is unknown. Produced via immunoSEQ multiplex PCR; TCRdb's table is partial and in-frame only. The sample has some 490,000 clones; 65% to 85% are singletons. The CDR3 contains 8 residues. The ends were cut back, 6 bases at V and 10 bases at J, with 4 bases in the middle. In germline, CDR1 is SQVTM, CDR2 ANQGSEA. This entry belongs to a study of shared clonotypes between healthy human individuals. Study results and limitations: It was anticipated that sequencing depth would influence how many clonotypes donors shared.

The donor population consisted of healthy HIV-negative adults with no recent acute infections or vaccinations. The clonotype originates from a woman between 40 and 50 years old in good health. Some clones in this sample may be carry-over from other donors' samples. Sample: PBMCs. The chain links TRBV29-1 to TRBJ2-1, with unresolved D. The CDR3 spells CSVEEQFF. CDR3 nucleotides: TGCAGCGTAGAGGAGCAGTTCTTC.